These 2 T cell receptor beta chains originate from one sample sequenced in a study of blood T cells in healthy people across ages. A second about 6 to 11 cycle PCR used barcoded and J-beta primers. TCRdb re-derived calls from the 5' RACE reads in MiXCR, one entry per CDR3 protein. The sample shows just under 900,000 distinct CDR3 sequences, 25% to 35% of them seen only once. The sequencing input was blood. The receptors derive from a woman older than 75 in good health.

In its sample, this clonotype was seen a few times. The rearrangement links TRBV7-2 to TRBJ1-1; D uncertain. Per germline, CDR1 SGHTA and CDR2 FQGNSA. This CDR3 is built from 15 residues. V gave up 4 bases and J gave up 4 bases, with 16 bases separating them. CDR3 DNA sequence: TGTGCCAGCAGCTCACCGCTCACCCGGGGCACTGAAGCTTTCTTT. This codes for CASSSPLTRGTEAFF. Drawing the rest from reference TRBV7-2 and TRBJ1-1, the complete variable domain is GAGVSQSPSNKVTEKGKDVELRCDPISGHTALYWYRQSLGQGLEFLIYFQGNSAPDKSGLPSDRFSAERTGGSVSTLTIQRTQQEDSAVYLCASSSPLTRGTEAFFGQGTRLTVV.

About this clonotype itself: This may arise from a read error, as a much more abundant clone is one base away. The DNA for the CDR3 is TGCAGTGCTAGAGATGGGACAGGGGACACTGAAGCTTTCTTT. This translates into CSARDGTGDTEAFF. The V and J genes are TRBV20-1 and TRBJ1-1; 10 bases map to TRBD1. The CDR3 totals 14 residues. Trimming at V came to 0 bases and at J to 3 bases, leaving 1 base not matched to a gene. In germline, CDR1 is DFQATT, CDR2 SNEGSKA (reference sequence).